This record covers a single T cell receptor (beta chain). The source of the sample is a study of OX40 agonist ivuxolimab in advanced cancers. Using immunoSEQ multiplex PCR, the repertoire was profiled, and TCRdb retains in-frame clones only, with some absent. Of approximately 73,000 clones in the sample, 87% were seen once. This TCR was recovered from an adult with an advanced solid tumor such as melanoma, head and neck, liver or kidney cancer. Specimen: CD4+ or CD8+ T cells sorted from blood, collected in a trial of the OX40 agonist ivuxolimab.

The CDR3 reads CASSPGRLNYGYTF. The CDR3 DNA sequence: TGTGCCAGCAGTCCTGGCCGGCTAAACTATGGCTACACCTTC. The genes are TRBV6-5 and TRBJ1-2, with no clear D. The CDR3 has 14 amino acids. Trimming removed 5 bases at V and 2 bases at J, with 12 bases between. Germline values: CDR1 MNHEY, CDR2 SVGAGI.